Below are 31 T cell receptor beta chains sequenced from a single sample in a study of blood T cell repertoires in COVID-19. Only in-frame clones appear in the TCRdb table, and some are missing; sequencing was by immunoSEQ multiplex PCR. The sample contains 220,000 or so clones, about 79% of which appear only once. The sample taken for sequencing was PBMCs or T cells enriched from blood (not recorded which). The receptors come from a woman aged 40 to 50 with acute COVID-19.

This clone has a handful of counts. The chain is built from TRBV19 and TRBJ1-2; possibly TRBD1 for D (6 bases). The ends were cut back, 7 bases at V and 8 bases at J, with 17 bases in the middle. Germline V gene lookup returns CDR1 LNHDA and CDR2 SQIVND (reference sequence). The CDR3 spans 13 residues. The CDR3, as DNA: TGTGCCAGTAACATACAGGGTTTGGGCGGCTACACCTTC. Its protein is CASNIQGLGGYTF.

The V call is TRBV11-2, the J call TRBJ1-1; 7 bases agree with TRBD1. The CDR3 has 14 residues. Losses at the gene ends were 5 bases for V and 6 bases for J; bases not matched to a gene: 9. Germline V lookup: CDR1 SGHAT, CDR2 FQNNGV. Here the CDR3 DNA reads TGTGCCAGCAGCGGTCTGACAGGGAAGCCTGAAGCTTTCTTT. Encoded protein: CASSGLTGKPEAFF.

The chain recombines TRBV11-2 with TRBJ2-3, with D possibly matching TRBD2 (5 bases). The length of the CDR3 is 12 residues. Germline V gene sequence: CDR1 SGHAT, CDR2 FQNNGV. V dropped 6 bases and J dropped 3 bases, with 7 bases sitting between them. The DNA for the CDR3 is TGTGCCAGCAGGATAGCGACAGATACGCAGTATTTT. As protein: CASRIATDTQYF.

This clone has just one count. The chain recombines TRBV2 with TRBJ2-3, with a weak D call TRBD2 (6 bases). Trimming left V 3 bases short and J 3 bases short, with 10 bases between. The CDR3 runs 14 residues. In germline, CDR1 is SNHLY, CDR2 FYNNEI. CDR3 coding DNA: TGTGCCAGCAGTGAGAGGCGGGGAACAGATACGCAGTATTTT. It yields the protein CASSERRGTDTQYF.

The genes are TRBV18 and TRBJ2-1; TRBD1 matches 7 bases. V gave up 5 bases and J gave up 6 bases; unmatched junction bases: 10. Looked up from germline, CDR1 is KGHSH and CDR2 is LQKENI. This CDR3 has 15 residues. CDR3 region: CASSAIQGIPNEQFF. In DNA form, the CDR3 reads TGTGCCAGCTCAGCTATACAGGGGATACCCAATGAGCAGTTCTTC.

This chain links TRBV18 with TRBJ1-2; D unresolved. The germline V gene encodes CDR1 KGHSH and CDR2 LQKENI. There are 13 residues in the CDR3. V lost 3 bases to trimming and J lost 2 bases, with 7 bases between them. CDR3 in amino acids: CASSPSRNYGYTF. CDR3 in DNA: TGTGCCAGCTCACCGTCCAGGAACTATGGCTACACCTTC.

This clone was recorded once. The chain has TRBV28 and TRBJ2-3; 14 bases align to TRBD2. Germline assignment: CDR1 MDHEN and CDR2 SYDVKM. V gave up 4 bases and J gave up 5 bases; unmatched junction bases: 5. The CDR3 loop spans 16 amino acids. The CDR3 is CASSYGTSGGQDTQYF. CDR3 in DNA: TGTGCCAGCAGTTACGGGACTAGCGGGGGTCAAGATACGCAGTATTTT.

This clone was picked up one time. Written as DNA, the CDR3 is TGTGCCAGCAGCCAAAAAACGGGACTAGCGGGAGTAGAGACCCAGTACTTC. This encodes CASSQKTGLAGVETQYF. This chain joins TRBV4-2 and TRBJ2-5; the match to TRBD2 covers 14 bases. With V trimmed by 2 bases and J by 4 bases, 6 bases remained unmatched. The CDR3 totals 17 residues. Germline CDR1 and CDR2: LGHNA and YNFKEQ.

For the CDR3, the DNA is TGTGCCAGTAGCGCACTAAGGTGGGACAGGGGGCGCGACTATGGCTACACCTTC. Protein: CASSALRWDRGRDYGYTF. The rearrangement uses TRBV19 and TRBJ1-2, with 12 bases lining up with TRBD1. V was clipped by 6 bases and J by 3 bases; unmatched bases: 14. Germline lookup yields CDR1 LNHDA and CDR2 SQIVND (reference sequence). This CDR3 has 18 amino acids.

The chain recombines TRBV7-9 with TRBJ1-1, with TRBD1 matching 7 bases. Trimming removed 3 bases from V and 1 base from J; junction bases left unmatched: 11. The V gene's germline CDR1 is SEHNR and CDR2 FQNEAQ (reference sequence). This CDR3 has 17 amino acids. The CDR3 DNA sequence: TGTGCCAGCAGCTTCACCCGGGACAGTTTCTCGAACACTGAAGCTTTCTTT. The encoded protein is CASSFTRDSFSNTEAFF.

This sequence joins TRBV6-5 and TRBJ1-1, with D unclear. The CDR3 extends over 14 amino acids. V dropped 0 bases and J dropped 1 base, with 6 bases sitting between them. Germline lookup yields CDR1 MNHEY and CDR2 SVGAGI. CDR3 sequence reads: CASSYSEWNTEAFF. CDR3 in DNA: TGTGCCAGCAGTTACTCGGAGTGGAACACTGAAGCTTTCTTT.

The rearrangement links TRBV5-6 to TRBJ1-2; 9 bases align to TRBD1. The CDR3 length is 13 residues. Germline V gene lookup returns CDR1 SGHDT and CDR2 YYEEEE. The V and J ends lost 2 bases and 8 bases, in that order; junction bases with no gene match: 4. CDR3: CASSFTDRGGYTF. Here the CDR3 DNA reads TGTGCCAGCAGCTTTACGGACAGGGGCGGCTACACCTTC.

The genes are TRBV5-1 and TRBJ2-7, with 10 bases aligning to TRBD2. CDR1 is SGHRS and CDR2 is YFSETQ in the germline V gene. The CDR3 has 15 residues. The junction had 5 bases not matched to a gene; V was cut back by 4 bases and J by 1 base. This CDR3 reads CASSGRTSGSYEQYF. The DNA of the CDR3 is TGCGCCAGCAGCGGAAGGACTAGCGGTTCCTACGAGCAGTACTTC.

This chain links TRBV4-3 with TRBJ2-1; 8 nucleotides line up with TRBD2. CDR3 size: 14 residues. From germline, CDR1 is LGHNA and CDR2 YSLEER. Losses at the gene ends were 1 base for V and 5 bases for J; bases not matched to a gene: 1. The CDR3 protein is CASSQGTSHNEQFF. The CDR3 DNA is TGCGCCAGCAGCCAAGGGACTAGCCACAATGAGCAGTTCTTC.

J is TRBJ1-1 and V is TRBV2; tentatively, D is TRBD1 (6 bases). There are 14 residues in the CDR3. Germline V gives CDR1 SNHLY, CDR2 FYNNEI. Deletions cut 0 bases from V and 5 bases from J, with 10 bases between. The CDR3 sequence: CASSEAGGATEAFF. The CDR3 region has the DNA TGTGCCAGCAGTGAAGCGGGGGGGGCAACTGAAGCTTTCTTT.

In its sample, this clone was seen a few times. The chain recombines TRBV12-3 or TRBV12-4 with TRBJ1-5; 9 bases map to TRBD1. CDR3 length: 13 residues. The V segment lost 7 bases and the J segment 6 bases; nucleotides outside the gene matches: 4. In DNA, the CDR3 is TGTGCCAGCAAAACAGGGGGCAGTCAGCCCCAGCATTTT. It codes for CASKTGGSQPQHF.

This clone was seen only once. The chain has TRBV27 and TRBJ1-6; the match to TRBD1 covers 8 bases. The CDR3 consists of 14 residues. V shed 2 bases and J 10 bases; nucleotides not matched to a gene: 4. CDR1 and CDR2 from the germline V gene are MNHEY and SMNVEV (reference sequence). Written as DNA, the CDR3 is TGTGCCAGCAGTTTAACAGGGGGGAGGTCACCCCTCCACTTT. Translating gives CASSLTGGRSPLHF.

The rearrangement joins TRBV6-6 to TRBJ1-4; the match to TRBD1 covers 7 bases. The CDR3 loop spans 15 amino acids. CDR1 MNHNY and CDR2 SVGAGI come from the germline V gene (reference sequence). V dropped 2 bases and J dropped 10; count of bases not matched to a gene: 10. DNA of the CDR3: TGTGCCAGCAGTTACGGCCCCGGACAGGAGAGAAAACTGTTTTTT. Translating gives CASSYGPGQERKLFF.

Only a few counts were recorded for this clone. The genes are TRBV27 and TRBJ2-2, with 10 bases that match TRBD1. With V trimmed by 6 bases and J by 4 bases, 5 bases remained unmatched. CDR3 length: 15 amino acids. Germline CDR1 reads MNHEY; CDR2 reads SMNVEV (reference sequence). The chain's CDR3 is CASRRDRGSTGELFF. In DNA form, the CDR3 reads TGTGCCAGCAGGCGGGACAGGGGATCCACCGGGGAGCTGTTTTTT.

The rearrangement joins TRBV11-2 to TRBJ1-2; D is undetermined. This CDR3 has 14 residues. Trimming shortened V by 5 bases and J by 7 bases, and 17 bases separated the two germline ends. Germline loops: CDR1 SGHAT, CDR2 FQNNGV. The DNA for the CDR3 is TGTGCCAGCAGCGCCCCGTCGGGGTATTCTGGCTACACCTTC. This codes for CASSAPSGYSGYTF.

The V call is TRBV21-1, the J call TRBJ2-7; the tabulated D call, TRBD1, remains unverified against the DNA. TRBV21-1 is a pseudogene locus. The CDR3 covers 15 residues. Here the CDR3 reads CASFCDRGRENEQYF. CDR3 bases: TGTGCCAGCTTTTGTGACAGGGGGCGCGAGAACGAGCAGTACTTC.

The J gene is TRBJ1-2, the V gene TRBV9; TRBD1 is a possible D gene (5 bases). Trimming pared 3 bases from V and 5 bases from J, leaving 17 bases between. The CDR3 has 15 amino acids. Per germline, CDR1 SGDLS and CDR2 YYNGEE. CDR3 coding DNA: TGTGCCAGCAGCGGGGTACAGGCAGGGATGTATGGCTACACCTTC. The encoded protein is CASSGVQAGMYGYTF.

The chain couples TRBV30 to TRBJ1-1; a possible D gene is TRBD1 (5 bases). This CDR3 is 11 amino acids long. The V gene's germline CDR1 is GTSNPN and CDR2 SVGIG (reference sequence). For the CDR3, the DNA is TGTGCGGAGGGGTCGGACACTGAAGCTTTCTTT. This codes for CAEGSDTEAFF. Full variable domain (rest looked up from reference TRBV30 and TRBJ1-1): SQTIHQWPATLVQPVGSPLSLECTVEGTSNPNLYWYRQAAGRGLQLLFYSVGIGQISSEVPQNLSASRPQDRQFILSSKKLLLSDSGFYLCAEGSDTEAFFGQGTRLTVV.

This rearrangement joins TRBV1 to TRBJ1-4; the D call in the table, TRBD1, was not verified against the DNA. TRBV1 is a documented pseudogene. The CDR3 contains 15 residues. The CDR3 is CTSSRPPWPNEKLFF. The CDR3 nucleotides are TGCACCAGCAGCCGTCCCCCTTGGCCTAATGAAAAACTGTTTTTT.

J is TRBJ1-1 and V is TRBV29-1, with a possible D match to TRBD1 (5 bases). Germline CDR1 and CDR2: SQVTM and ANQGSEA. Between the trimmed V and J ends, which lost 5 bases and 0 bases, there was a span of 10 bases. This CDR3 has 13 residues. CDR3 nucleotides: TGCAGCGTTCTGGGGGACTTGAACACTGAAGCTTTCTTT. It translates to CSVLGDLNTEAFF. Together with reference TRBV29-1 and TRBJ1-1, the CDR3 gives the full variable domain: SAVISQKPSRDICQRGTSLTIQCQVDSQVTMMFWYRQQPGQSLTLIATANQGSEATYESGFVIDKFPISRPNLTFSTLTVSNMSPEDSSIYLCSVLGDLNTEAFFGQGTRLTVV.

This clone occurred once. This chain connects TRBV11-2 to TRBJ2-1, with unresolved D. CDR1 is SGHAT, CDR2 FQNNGV, per germline. CDR3 length equals 19 residues. With 0 bases removed from V and 4 bases from J, the gap between germline ends came to 22 bases. The CDR3 sequence is CASSLDLALDLIKYNEQFF. The DNA for the CDR3 is TGTGCCAGCAGCTTAGATTTGGCCCTAGACCTGATAAAGTACAATGAGCAGTTCTTC.

The V gene is TRBV5-6, the J gene TRBJ2-5, with a weak D call TRBD1 (6 bases). V lost 1 base and J 5 bases, leaving 6 bases between the germline ends. The CDR3 is 12 residues long. CDR1 is SGHDT, CDR2 YYEEEE, per germline. The chain's CDR3 is CASSLRGETQYF. CDR3 in DNA: TGTGCCAGCAGCTTGAGGGGGGAGACCCAGTACTTC. Together with reference TRBV5-6 and TRBJ2-5, the CDR3 gives the full variable domain: DAGVTQSPTHLIKTRGQQVTLRCSPKSGHDTVSWYQQALGQGPQFIFQYYEEEERQRGNFPDRFSGHQFPNYSSELNVNALLLGDSALYLCASSLRGETQYFGPGTRLLVL.

The CDR3 DNA follows: TGCGCCAGCAGTGAGTCCCAACTAGCGGGGGGCTATTCGTTTGGGAATGAGCAGTTCTTC. It specifies CASSESQLAGGYSFGNEQFF. The V gene is TRBV10-1, the J gene TRBJ2-1; 12 nucleotides align to TRBD2. In germline, CDR1 is WNHNN, CDR2 SYGVQD (reference sequence). Trimming removed 0 bases from V and 7 bases from J; junction bases left unmatched: 16. This CDR3 has 20 residues.

This chain links TRBV4-1 with TRBJ2-1, with 7 bases matching TRBD2. CDR3 length: 15 residues. The germline V gene has CDR1 MGHRA and CDR2 YSYEKL. V lost 1 base, J lost 8 bases, and 8 bases stayed unmatched. CDR3 sequence: CASSQAAGVGYEQFF. Written as DNA, the CDR3 is TGCGCCAGCAGCCAAGCGGCGGGAGTAGGGTATGAGCAGTTCTTC.

The chain combines TRBV9 with TRBJ2-7; D not resolved. Between the trimmed V and J ends, which lost 0 bases and 2 bases, there was a span of 9 bases. The CDR3 loop spans 14 amino acids. Germline loops: CDR1 SGDLS, CDR2 YYNGEE. The chain's CDR3 is CASSVGQYTYEQYF. The CDR3 DNA follows: TGTGCCAGCAGCGTAGGTCAGTATACCTACGAGCAGTACTTC.

This clone was found once. The rearrangement uses TRBV7-6 and TRBJ2-7, with 10 bases matching TRBD1. The V and J ends lost 5 bases and 5 bases, in that order; junction bases with no gene match: 6. Germline V gene sequence: CDR1 SGHVS, CDR2 FNYEAQ. The CDR3 covers 14 residues. The CDR3 sequence is CASSQGTGAHEQYF. The CDR3 nucleotides read TGTGCCAGCAGCCAAGGGACAGGGGCCCACGAGCAGTACTTC.